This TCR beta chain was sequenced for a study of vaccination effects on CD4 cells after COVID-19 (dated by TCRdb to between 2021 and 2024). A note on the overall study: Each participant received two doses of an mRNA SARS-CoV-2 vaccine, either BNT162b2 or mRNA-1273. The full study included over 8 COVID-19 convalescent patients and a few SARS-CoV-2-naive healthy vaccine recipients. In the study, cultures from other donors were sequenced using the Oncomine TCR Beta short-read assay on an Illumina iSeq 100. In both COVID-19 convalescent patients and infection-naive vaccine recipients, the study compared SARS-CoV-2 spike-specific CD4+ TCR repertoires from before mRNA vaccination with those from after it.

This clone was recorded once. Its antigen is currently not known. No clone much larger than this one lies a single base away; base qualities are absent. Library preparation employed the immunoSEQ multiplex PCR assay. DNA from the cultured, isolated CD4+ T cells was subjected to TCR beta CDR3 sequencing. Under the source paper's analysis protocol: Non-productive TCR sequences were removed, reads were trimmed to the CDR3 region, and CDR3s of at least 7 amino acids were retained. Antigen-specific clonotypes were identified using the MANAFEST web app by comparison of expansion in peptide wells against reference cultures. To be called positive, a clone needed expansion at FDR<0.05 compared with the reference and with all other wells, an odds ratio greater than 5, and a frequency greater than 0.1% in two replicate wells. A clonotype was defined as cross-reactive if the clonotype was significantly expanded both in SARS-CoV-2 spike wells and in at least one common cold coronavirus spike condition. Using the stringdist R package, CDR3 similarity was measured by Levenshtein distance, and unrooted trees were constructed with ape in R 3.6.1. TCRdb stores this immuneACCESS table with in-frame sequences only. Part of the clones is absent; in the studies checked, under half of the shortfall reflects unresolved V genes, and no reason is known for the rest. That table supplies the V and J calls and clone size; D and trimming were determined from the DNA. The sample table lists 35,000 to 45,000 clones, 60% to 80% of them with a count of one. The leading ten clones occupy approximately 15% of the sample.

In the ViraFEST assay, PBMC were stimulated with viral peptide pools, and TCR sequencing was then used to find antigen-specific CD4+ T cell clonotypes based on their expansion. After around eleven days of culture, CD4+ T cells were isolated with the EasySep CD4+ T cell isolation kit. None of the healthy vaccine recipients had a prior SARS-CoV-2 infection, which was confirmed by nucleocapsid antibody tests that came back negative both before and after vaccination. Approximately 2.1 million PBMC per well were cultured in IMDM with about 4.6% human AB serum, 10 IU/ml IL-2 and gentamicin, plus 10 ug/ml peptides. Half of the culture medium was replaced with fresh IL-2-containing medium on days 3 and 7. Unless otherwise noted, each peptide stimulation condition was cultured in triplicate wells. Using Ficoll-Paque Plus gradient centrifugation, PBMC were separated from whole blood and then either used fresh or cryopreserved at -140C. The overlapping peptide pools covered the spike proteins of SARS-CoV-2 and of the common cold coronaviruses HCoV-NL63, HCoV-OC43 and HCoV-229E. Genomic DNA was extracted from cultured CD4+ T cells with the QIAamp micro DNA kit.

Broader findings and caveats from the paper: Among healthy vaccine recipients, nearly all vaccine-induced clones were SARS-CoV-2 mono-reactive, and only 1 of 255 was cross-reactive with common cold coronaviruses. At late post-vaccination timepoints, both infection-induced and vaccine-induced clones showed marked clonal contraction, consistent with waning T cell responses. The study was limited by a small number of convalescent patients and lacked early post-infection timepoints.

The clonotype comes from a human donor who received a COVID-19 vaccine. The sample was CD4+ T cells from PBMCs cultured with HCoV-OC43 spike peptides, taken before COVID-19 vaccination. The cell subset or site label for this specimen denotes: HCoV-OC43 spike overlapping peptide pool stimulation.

The sequence in DNA is TGTGCCAGCAGCTTAGGACAATACGGGACCCAGCATTTT. It translates as CASSLGQYGTQHF. The chain links TRBV7-9 with TRBJ1-5; there is no confident call for the D gene. CDR1 and CDR2, per the germline V gene (reference sequence), are SEHNR and FQNEAQ. The CDR3 runs 13 residues from the cysteine to the phenylalanine. CDR3 DNA only is kept here, 39 bases in frame from base 1. Deletion took 1 base off V and 11 bases off J, with a span of 12 bases between the germline ends.